This T cell receptor beta chain was documented in a study of beta chain features in type 1 diabetes. This clone was found a few times. Reverse transcribing all isolated RNA meant expressed TCRB transcripts were sequenced. TCRdb keeps only in-frame clones here, not all; method: immunoSEQ multiplex PCR. This sample has about 150,000 clones, with 11% found just once. Germline CDR1 MNHEY, CDR2 SVGAGI. Trimming took off 0 bases at V and 6 bases at J, with 11 bases between the two ends. The CDR3 covers 14 residues. The sequence was collected from a man younger than 30 in good health. Sequences were obtained from central memory CD4+ T cells from blood. The gene calls are TRBV6-5 and TRBJ1-1; D is unclear. CDR3 DNA sequence: TGTGCCAGCAGTTACTCAACGTACGCATCTGAAGCTTTCTTT. This translates into CASSYSTYASEAFF.